These 9 T cell receptor beta chains originate from one sample sequenced in a study of spatial heterogeneity in lung cancer. Whole-study findings and limits: Expanded intratumoral alpha and beta TCR counts tracked tumor mutation counts.

As to time point: sample taken at primary tumor resection. These receptors are not linked to any known antigen. One entry per CDR3 protein, called by TCRdb with MiXCR from the 5' RACE reads. The table lists about 18,000 distinct CDR3 sequences, 7.5% of them singletons. Here the sequenced sample was lung tumor tissue, taken at surgery. Receptors originate from a male donor with early-stage non-small cell lung cancer.

This clonotype was seen ten or more times. The chain is built from TRBV5-1 and TRBJ1-5; 7 bases align to TRBD1. J was trimmed by 3 bases and V by 0 bases; bases with no gene match: 3. In germline, CDR1 is SGHRS, CDR2 YFSETQ. CDR3 length: 15 residues. DNA of the CDR3: TGCGCCAGCAGCTTGGCCGGACAGGACAATCAGCCCCAGCATTTT. Residues: CASSLAGQDNQPQHF.

At least ten counts were recorded for this clonotype. The genes are TRBV6-2 or TRBV6-3 and TRBJ1-1; the D is unclear. The V gene's germline CDR1 is MNHEY and CDR2 SVGEGT. V was pared by 0 bases and J by 8 bases, with 10 bases between. The CDR3 extends over 13 amino acids. The CDR3 coding sequence is TGTGCCAGCAGTTACTCGTCGGCAGCCGAAGCTTTCTTT. As protein: CASSYSSAAEAFF.

J is TRBJ2-3 and V is TRBV4-2, with D possibly matching TRBD2 (7 bases). V gave up 1 base and J gave up 3 bases, with 14 bases separating them. This CDR3 comprises 16 residues. CDR1 is LGHNA, CDR2 YNFKEQ, per germline. CDR3 bases: TGTGCCAGCAGCCAAGTAACACGGGGGGCTACAGATACGCAGTATTTT. Its protein is CASSQVTRGATDTQYF.

This clonotype was seen repeatedly, ten times or more. This rearrangement joins TRBV7-6 to TRBJ2-1; 8 nucleotides match TRBD1. This CDR3 is 13 amino acids long. With V trimmed by 3 bases and J by 12 bases, 7 bases remained unmatched. The germline CDR1 and CDR2 sequences are SGHVS and FNYEAQ. As DNA, the CDR3 is TGTGCCAGCAGCTTGGGACAGGCCTCGCCGCAGTTCTTC. This codes for CASSLGQASPQFF.

This clonotype was recorded many times. The chain links TRBV20-1 to TRBJ2-5; D gene unclear. Trimming left V 6 bases short and J 8 bases short, with 16 bases between. Germline lookup yields CDR1 DFQATT and CDR2 SNEGSKA (reference sequence). CDR3 length: 12 amino acids. CDR3 sequence: CSATYGPVTQYF. Here the CDR3 DNA reads TGCAGTGCAACCTACGGGCCGGTAACCCAGTACTTC.

This clonotype was seen only once. A much larger clone lies one base from this, so it may be a read error. The rearrangement joins TRBV29-1 to TRBJ2-5; D ambiguous. Germline lookup yields CDR1 SQVTM and CDR2 ANQGSEA. Trimming removed 1 base from V and 4 bases from J, with 4 bases in between. The CDR3 runs to 11 residues. In DNA, the CDR3 is TGCAGCGTTGAAGTAGTAGAGACCCAGTACTTC. This codes for CSVEVVETQYF.

This clonotype was found many times. The chain uses TRBV20-1 and TRBJ1-6; possibly TRBD1 for D (6 bases). There are 17 residues in the CDR3. V was trimmed by 0 bases and J by 0 bases, leaving 12 bases between them. Germline-derived CDR1 and CDR2 are DFQATT and SNEGSKA (reference sequence). This chain's CDR3 is CSARDSDSSSYNSPLHF. The CDR3 nucleotides read TGCAGTGCTAGAGATTCGGACAGCAGCTCCTATAATTCACCCCTCCACTTT.

In its sample, this clonotype was seen many times. The chain has TRBV28 and TRBJ1-1; possibly TRBD1 for D (6 bases). This CDR3 has 13 residues. V was clipped by 0 bases and J by 8 bases, with 10 bases between them. CDR1 and CDR2 (germline): MDHEN, SYDVKM. CDR3 in DNA: TGTGCCAGCAGTTTATGGTCCAGGGGCGAAGCTTTCTTT. It is translated as CASSLWSRGEAFF. The full variable domain, rest sourced from reference TRBV28 and TRBJ1-1, is DVKVTQSSRYLVKRTGEKVFLECVQDMDHENMFWYRQDPGLGLRLIYFSYDVKMKEKGDIPEGYSVSREKKERFSLILESASTNQTSMYLCASSLWSRGEAFFGQGTRLTVV.

This clonotype was picked up many times. The chain recombines TRBV13 with TRBJ2-7; possibly TRBD2 for D (6 bases). The germline gives CDR1 PRHDT, CDR2 FYEKMQ (reference sequence). V lost 5 bases to trimming and J lost 0 bases, with 14 bases between them. This CDR3 is built from 15 residues. The CDR3 DNA is TGTGCCAGCAGCGCCCGGAGGGACCTCTCCTACGAGCAGTACTTC. It yields the protein CASSARRDLSYEQYF.